This passage covers 25 T cell receptor beta chains from one sample sequenced in a study of cytomegalovirus exposure and HLA in healthy donors. The PCR used 60 Vbeta and 13 Jbeta primers. Here immunoSEQ multiplex PCR was the method, and the copy in TCRdb shows in-frame clones only, minus some. The repertoire includes fewer than 200,000 clones, about 75% of them detected once, and about 4.9% sits in the top ten. Sequencing was done on a sample of PBMCs. The receptors were sampled from a male donor in good health and CMV-seronegative.

The gene calls are TRBV4-1 and TRBJ2-3, with D perhaps matching TRBD1 (5 bases). The CDR3 is 19 residues long. CDR1 MGHRA and CDR2 YSYEKL come from the germline V gene. The V gene lost 3 bases and the J gene lost 1 base, with 23 bases spanning the gap. CDR3 sequence reads: CASSHNSYGQGSGTDTQYF. Here the CDR3 DNA reads TGCGCCAGCAGCCACAATTCGTATGGTCAGGGAAGTGGCACAGATACGCAGTATTTT.

The rearrangement links TRBV5-6 to TRBJ2-5; D perhaps matches TRBD1 (6 bases). Germline lookup yields CDR1 SGHDT and CDR2 YYEEEE. The V gene lost 7 bases and the J gene lost 1 base, with 14 bases spanning the gap. This CDR3 is 14 amino acids long. The CDR3 here is CASGIRTVQETQYF. CDR3 coding DNA: TGTGCCAGCGGCATTAGGACAGTCCAAGAGACCCAGTACTTC.

The genes are TRBV2 and TRBJ1-1; a possible D gene is TRBD1 (5 bases). Trimming left V 2 bases short and J 11 bases short, with 12 bases between. CDR3 length: 12 amino acids. The germline gives CDR1 SNHLY, CDR2 FYNNEI. CDR3 protein: CASSEPGAGAFF. The CDR3 coding sequence is TGTGCCAGCAGTGAACCCGGGGCGGGGGCTTTCTTT.

This sequence joins TRBV7-9 and TRBJ2-7; D possibly corresponds to TRBD1 (6 bases). This CDR3 comprises 16 residues. Deletions cut 7 bases from V and 2 bases from J, with 21 bases between. The germline CDR1 and CDR2 sequences are SEHNR and FQNEAQ (reference sequence). CDR3 protein: CASTPDGGGQTYEQYF. In DNA, the CDR3 is TGTGCCAGCACCCCCGATGGGGGCGGACAAACCTACGAGCAGTACTTC.

In regard to this clone: Since a much larger clone is just one base distant, this may be a read error. The rearrangement links TRBV7-9 to TRBJ2-7, with TRBD1 identical over 9 bases. From germline, CDR1 is SEHNR and CDR2 FQNEAQ (reference sequence). The CDR3 sequence is 14 residues long. Trimming cost V 1 base and J 3 bases; bases outside gene matches: 1. CDR3 in DNA: TGTGCCAGCAGCTTAGGGACAGGGGTCTACGAGCAGTACTTC. Amino acid sequence: CASSLGTGVYEQYF.

J is TRBJ2-5 and V is TRBV2; the D gene is possibly TRBD2 (6 bases). The germline CDR1 and CDR2 sequences are SNHLY and FYNNEI. This CDR3 has 14 amino acids. Trimming took off 5 bases at V and 5 bases at J, with 15 bases between the two ends. CDR3 sequence (DNA): TGTGCCAGCAGTCCTAGACTAGGTCGGGAGACCCAGTACTTC. This sequence encodes CASSPRLGRETQYF.

The genes are TRBV10-2 and TRBJ2-2; 9 positions agree with TRBD2. CDR1 and CDR2 from the germline V gene are WSHSY and SAAADI. V dropped 2 bases and J dropped 2; count of bases not matched to a gene: 12. There are 19 residues in the CDR3. CDR3 amino acids: CASSETVLAGWINTGELFF. The CDR3 DNA reads TGCGCCAGCAGTGAGACGGTACTAGCGGGCTGGATAAACACCGGGGAGCTGTTTTTT.

The count of this clone is one. This rearrangement joins TRBV4-1 to TRBJ2-7; 9 positions match TRBD2. The V segment lost 1 base and the J segment 13 bases; nucleotides outside the gene matches: 14. Germline V CDR1 and CDR2: MGHRA, YSYEKL. This CDR3 is 15 amino acids long. The CDR3 loop is CASSQAALRLAVHYF. CDR3 coding DNA: TGCGCCAGCAGCCAAGCGGCGTTGAGACTAGCGGTACATTACTTC.

The CDR3: CASGRRGGMNTEAFF. Written as DNA, the CDR3 is TGTGCTAGTGGCCGAAGAGGGGGCATGAACACTGAAGCTTTCTTT. The chain couples TRBV12-5 to TRBJ1-1; 7 bases fit TRBD1. V lost 6 bases, J lost 0 bases, and 7 bases stayed unmatched. The V gene's germline CDR1 is LGHNT and CDR2 FRNRAP. This CDR3 contains 15 residues.

The CDR3 region is CASSSTSGGKQQFF. CDR3 sequence (DNA): TGTGCCAGCAGCTCCACTAGCGGGGGAAAGCAGCAGTTCTTC. The gene calls are TRBV7-2 and TRBJ2-1; 11 bases map to TRBD2. Germline CDR1 reads SGHTA; CDR2 reads FQGNSA. V gave up 4 bases and J gave up 11 bases; unmatched junction bases: 7. The CDR3 length is 14 residues.

J is TRBJ2-7 and V is TRBV28, with TRBD2 matching over 11 bases. CDR3 length equals 16 residues. CDR1 and CDR2 from the germline V gene are MDHEN and SYDVKM. After removal of 4 bases from V and 4 bases from J, the junction contained 9 bases not matched to a gene. The chain's CDR3 is CASSSPTSGRLYEQYF. DNA of the CDR3: TGTGCCAGCAGTTCCCCCACTAGCGGGAGACTATACGAGCAGTACTTC. Drawing the rest from reference TRBV28 and TRBJ2-7, the complete variable domain is DVKVTQSSRYLVKRTGEKVFLECVQDMDHENMFWYRQDPGLGLRLIYFSYDVKMKEKGDIPEGYSVSREKKERFSLILESASTNQTSMYLCASSSPTSGRLYEQYFGPGTRLTVT.

This clone was observed a single time. The chain uses TRBV6-1 and TRBJ2-2; D is perhaps TRBD2 (6 bases). V was cut by 7 bases and J by 0 bases, with 12 bases left in between. From germline, CDR1 is MNHNS and CDR2 SASEGT. The CDR3 spans 15 residues. CDR3 bases: TGTGCCAGCATAGCCGGGACTTCGAACACCGGGGAGCTGTTTTTT. Encoded protein: CASIAGTSNTGELFF.

The chain combines TRBV5-1 with TRBJ1-1; TRBD1 matches at 8 bases. The CDR3 is 14 residues long. Per the germline V gene, CDR1 is SGHRS and CDR2 is YFSETQ. The trim removed 0 bases at V and 4 bases at J, leaving 2 bases unmatched. The CDR3 DNA sequence: TGCGCCAGCAGCTTGGGACAGGGGTTCACTGAAGCTTTCTTT. Its protein product is CASSLGQGFTEAFF.

This chain links TRBV6-4 with TRBJ1-5; D is unclear. Germline V gives CDR1 MRHNA, CDR2 SNTAGT. V lost 6 bases to trimming and J lost 6 bases, with 12 bases between them. The CDR3 consists of 13 residues. The CDR3 region is CASSEREGQPQHF. DNA of the CDR3: TGTGCCAGCAGCGAGAGGGAAGGTCAGCCCCAGCATTTT.

Details on this clone: The germline gene is not matched at one end of the junction; a read error may be the cause. Additional DNA sequences in this sample encode the identical CDR3. The chain is built from TRBV5-1 and TRBJ2-6; 8 bases are shared with TRBD2. In germline, CDR1 is SGHRS, CDR2 YFSETQ. This CDR3 is 17 amino acids long. The CDR3 is CASKLVAGSSGANVLTF. The CDR3 DNA sequence: TGCGCCAGCAAGCTCGTAGCGGGAAGCTCTGGGGCTAACGTCCTGACTTTC. The full variable domain, in which reference TRBV5-1 and TRBJ2-6 provide the parts outside the CDR3, is KAGVTQTPRYLIKTRGQQVTLSCSPISGHRSVSWYQQTPGQGLQFLFEYFSETQRNKGNFPGRFSGRQFSNSRSEMNVSTLELGDSALYLCASKLVAGSSGANVLTFGAGSRLTVL.

The CDR3 sequence is CASSEAPGQGLSGELFF. The CDR3 DNA follows: TGTGCCAGCAGTGAAGCCCCGGGACAGGGGTTATCCGGGGAGCTGTTTTTT. This sequence joins TRBV2 and TRBJ2-2; 10 bases align to TRBD1. Looked up from germline, CDR1 is SNHLY and CDR2 is FYNNEI. The CDR3 has 17 residues. Trimming cost V 0 bases and J 6 bases; bases outside gene matches: 7.

The chain carries TRBV4-1 and TRBJ1-2; D may be TRBD1 (6 bases). The CDR3 length is 16 residues. The V and J ends lost 0 bases and 8 bases respectively, with 19 bases between them. From germline, CDR1 is MGHRA and CDR2 YSYEKL. The DNA of the CDR3 is TGCGCCAGCAGCCAAGAAATAGGACAGCCATCGGGAGGCTACACCTTC. Translating it yields CASSQEIGQPSGGYTF.

The chain carries TRBV13 and TRBJ2-7; possibly TRBD2 for D (6 bases). The germline gives CDR1 PRHDT, CDR2 FYEKMQ (reference sequence). This CDR3 has 15 amino acids. V was cut by 3 bases and J by 0 bases, with 12 bases left in between. CDR3 nucleotides: TGTGCCAGCAGCTTGAGTAGCGGAAGCTCCTACGAGCAGTACTTC. Protein: CASSLSSGSSYEQYF.

V and J are TRBV19 and TRBJ1-5; the D gene is possibly TRBD1 (6 bases). CDR3 length: 16 amino acids. Trimming removed 7 bases from V and 6 bases from J, with 22 bases in between. Germline CDR1 is LNHDA and CDR2 is SQIVND (reference sequence). CDR3 nucleotide sequence: TGTGCCAGTACCGCTCTAGGTGGGCAGGGGCGTCAGCCCCAGCATTTT. Translation: CASTALGGQGRQPQHF.

This clone was recorded only once. The V call is TRBV18, the J call TRBJ2-2, with D uncertain. The length of the CDR3 is 14 residues. The germline gives CDR1 KGHSH, CDR2 LQKENI. With 0 bases removed from V and 6 bases from J, the gap between germline ends came to 8 bases. The CDR3: CASSPPEYAGELFF. CDR3 nucleotide sequence: TGTGCCAGCTCACCACCGGAGTACGCCGGGGAGCTGTTTTTT.

This clone was seen a few times. V is TRBV11-3 and J is TRBJ2-7; weak D call: TRBD1 (5 bases). Germline V CDR1 and CDR2: SGHNT, YENEEA. The CDR3 length is 15 residues. V lost 1 base and J lost 1, with 11 bases in between. Here the CDR3 DNA reads TGTGCCAGCAGCTTAGGCCCCGACAGTTCCTACGAGCAGTACTTC. Residues: CASSLGPDSSYEQYF.

This CDR3 is CASRIPGGSGANVLTF. The CDR3 region has the DNA TGTGCCAGCAGAATCCCAGGAGGATCTGGGGCCAACGTCCTGACTTTC. The rearrangement links TRBV28 to TRBJ2-6, with TRBD2 as a possible D gene (5 bases). V dropped 6 bases and J dropped 1 base, with 13 bases sitting between them. The CDR3 is 16 amino acids. Per the germline V gene, CDR1 is MDHEN and CDR2 is SYDVKM.

The chain has TRBV5-4 and TRBJ2-1; 8 bases agree with TRBD1. CDR3 length equals 12 residues. V gave up 4 bases and J gave up 10 bases; unmatched junction bases: 4. In germline, CDR1 is SGHNT, CDR2 YYREEE (reference sequence). CDR3 DNA sequence: TGTGCCAGCAGCATTCGGACAGGGGAGCAGTTCTTC. Translated: CASSIRTGEQFF.

This clone turned up a few times. V and J are TRBV19 and TRBJ2-5, with D possibly being TRBD2 (5 bases). The CDR3 is 11 amino acids. The germline V gene encodes CDR1 LNHDA and CDR2 SQIVND (reference sequence). V lost 6 bases and J lost 4, with 6 bases in between. CDR3 sequence: CASSRGETQYF. For the CDR3, the DNA is TGTGCCAGTAGCCGGGGAGAGACCCAGTACTTC.

The chain combines TRBV11-2 with TRBJ1-3; D possibly corresponds to TRBD1 (5 bases). The CDR3 length is 15 residues. V was clipped by 2 bases and J by 1 base, with 9 bases between them. Germline loops: CDR1 SGHAT, CDR2 FQNNGV. The CDR3 reads CASSLSSGSGNTIYF. Here the CDR3 DNA reads TGTGCCAGCAGCTTATCTTCAGGGTCTGGAAACACCATATATTTT.